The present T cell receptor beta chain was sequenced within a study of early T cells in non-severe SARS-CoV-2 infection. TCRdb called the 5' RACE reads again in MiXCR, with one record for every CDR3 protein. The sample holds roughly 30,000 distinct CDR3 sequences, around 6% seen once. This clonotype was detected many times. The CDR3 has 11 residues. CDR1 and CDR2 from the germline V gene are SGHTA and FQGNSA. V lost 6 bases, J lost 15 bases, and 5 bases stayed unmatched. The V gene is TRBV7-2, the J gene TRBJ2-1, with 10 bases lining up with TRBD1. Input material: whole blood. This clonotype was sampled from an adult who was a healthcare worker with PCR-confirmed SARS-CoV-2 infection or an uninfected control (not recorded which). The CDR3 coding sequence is TGTGCCAGCAGTGCCGGGACAGGGGCGTTCTTC. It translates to CASSAGTGAFF.